The 20 T cell receptor beta chains listed next were all sequenced from one sample in a study of Ad26.COV2.S vaccination and SARS-CoV-2 variants. Generated by immunoSEQ multiplex PCR, the TCRdb table keeps only in-frame clones and is missing some. This table holds 510,000 or so clones, 87% found once. As for treatment: about 20 received Ad26.COV2.S at low or high dose, single or two shots; five or six received placebo; per-sample allocation not given. Day 63 following the first vaccine or placebo injection was when the samples were taken. The material was peripheral blood, obtained in a trial of Ad26.COV2.S vaccine versus placebo. These receptors originate from a person aged 18-60 years who received the Ad26.COV2.S COVID-19 vaccine or a placebo.

This chain connects TRBV6-2 or TRBV6-3 to TRBJ2-1; tentatively, D is TRBD1 (6 bases). The V end lost 5 bases, the J end lost 9 bases, and 11 bases lay between the germline ends. Germline CDR1 and CDR2: MNHEY and SVGEGT. CDR3 length: 12 residues. The CDR3 DNA reads as TGTGCCAGCAGTCACAGGGTGGGTGAGCAGTTCTTC. Translation gives CASSHRVGEQFF.

The chain joins TRBV30 to TRBJ2-6; D is uncertain. Trimming removed 2 bases from V and 2 bases from J, with 7 bases in between. Per the germline V gene, CDR1 is GTSNPN and CDR2 is SVGIG (reference sequence). The CDR3 covers 14 residues. The CDR3 protein is CAWSRITGANVLTF. The CDR3 DNA reads as TGTGCCTGGAGTAGGATTACTGGGGCCAACGTCCTGACTTTC.

This clone was counted a few times. The rearrangement links TRBV7-2 to TRBJ2-7; D gene ambiguous. The CDR3 runs 13 residues. V was clipped by 2 bases and J by 3 bases, with 8 bases between them. The V gene's germline CDR1 is SGHTA and CDR2 FQGNSA. The CDR3 DNA reads as TGTGCCAGCAGCTTATATCCGGGCTACGAGCAGTACTTC. The encoded protein is CASSLYPGYEQYF.

V usage is TRBV3-1 (or the pseudogene TRBV3-2) and J usage is TRBJ2-3; 8 bases align to TRBD2. Trimming at V came to 3 bases and at J to 9 bases, leaving 5 bases not matched to a gene. Germline CDR1 LGHDT, CDR2 YNNKEL (reference sequence). CDR3 length: 13 residues. This CDR3 reads CASSQGTSATQYF. The CDR3 region has the DNA TGTGCCAGCAGCCAGGGGACTAGTGCAACGCAGTATTTT.

V usage is TRBV5-1 and J usage is TRBJ1-1; no clear D. CDR3 length: 13 amino acids. Germline V gene sequence: CDR1 SGHRS, CDR2 YFSETQ. Trimming cost V 2 bases and J 4 bases, with 9 bases left between them. CDR3 bases: TGCGCCAGCAGCTTAAGATTGGCCACTGAAGCTTTCTTT. It codes for CASSLRLATEAFF.

The rearrangement joins TRBV6-2 or TRBV6-3 to TRBJ1-2, with 9 nucleotides matching TRBD1. From germline, CDR1 is MNHEY and CDR2 SVGEGT. This CDR3 comprises 15 residues. Trimming at V came to 2 bases and at J to 6 bases, leaving 7 bases not matched to a gene. The DNA for the CDR3 is TGTGCCAGCAGTTACCCCTCGGACAGGGGCCATGGCTACACCTTC. Protein: CASSYPSDRGHGYTF.

The CDR3 reads CASSQDVGQKYF. The CDR3, as DNA: TGCGCCAGCAGCCAGGACGTGGGACAGAAGTACTTC. The gene calls are TRBV4-1 and TRBJ2-5; 7 nucleotides line up with TRBD1. Germline CDR1 MGHRA, CDR2 YSYEKL. The junction had 7 bases not matched to a gene; V was cut back by 3 bases and J by 12 bases. The CDR3 is 12 amino acids.

The rearrangement uses TRBV28 and TRBJ1-1; weak D call: TRBD1 (6 bases). V lost 6 bases to trimming and J lost 10 bases, with 21 bases between them. CDR3 size: 14 residues. Germline V gene lookup returns CDR1 MDHEN and CDR2 SYDVKM. The CDR3 loop reads CASRRQAHWRPAFF. CDR3 coding DNA: TGTGCCAGCAGGCGACAGGCCCACTGGCGCCCAGCTTTCTTT.

V is TRBV7-8 and J is TRBJ2-1; D is unresolved. The CDR3 is 12 amino acids. Trimming removed 9 bases from V and 0 bases from J, with 6 bases in between. Germline V CDR1 and CDR2: SGHVS, FQNEAQ. DNA for the CDR3: TGTGCCAGTGCCGGCTCCTACAATGAGCAGTTCTTC. It codes for CASAGSYNEQFF.

This chain uses TRBV6-5 with TRBJ1-6; weak D call: TRBD1 (5 bases). Germline V CDR1 and CDR2: MNHEY, SVGAGI. V lost 6 bases, J lost 11 bases, and 14 bases lay in between. The CDR3 spans 13 residues. CDR3 in amino acids: CASSGGTGAPLHF. CDR3 bases: TGTGCCAGCAGCGGAGGGACCGGGGCACCCCTCCACTTT.

V gene TRBV4-1 combines with J gene TRBJ2-2; D call uncertain. This CDR3 contains 20 residues. Germline V gene lookup returns CDR1 MGHRA and CDR2 YSYEKL. V lost 4 bases to trimming and J lost 0 bases, with 24 bases between them. CDR3 protein: CASSPVYSSIPTSNTGELFF. The CDR3 DNA sequence: TGCGCCAGCAGCCCAGTTTATAGTTCTATCCCCACCTCGAACACCGGGGAGCTGTTTTTT.

This sequence joins TRBV5-5 and TRBJ2-7; either TRBD1 or TRBD2 may supply D (5 bases each). CDR3 length equals 13 residues. V lost 2 bases to trimming and J lost 6 bases, with 12 bases between them. Germline CDR1 is SGHKS and CDR2 is YYEKEE (reference sequence). DNA of the CDR3: TGTGCCAGCAGCTTTGGGGGAGATGGCGAGCAGTACTTC. As protein: CASSFGGDGEQYF.

The chain employs TRBV29-1 and TRBJ2-3; TRBD1 matches at 8 bases. Germline CDR1 reads SQVTM; CDR2 reads ANQGSEA. V shed 7 bases and J 3 bases; nucleotides not matched to a gene: 12. This CDR3 spans 15 amino acids. The CDR3 here is CSARMGTGSTDTQYF. In DNA, the CDR3 is TGCAGCGCCAGAATGGGGACAGGCTCGACAGATACGCAGTATTTT.

This clone showed up just once. This chain links TRBV19 with TRBJ1-1, with D perhaps matching TRBD1 (6 bases). With 4 bases removed from V and 5 bases from J, the gap between germline ends came to 14 bases. Germline V CDR1 and CDR2: LNHDA, SQIVND (reference sequence). The CDR3 is made up of 14 amino acids. CDR3 coding DNA: TGTGCCAGTAGTACCGGGGGCGCTGGGACTGAAGCTTTCTTT. This gives the protein CASSTGGAGTEAFF.

This chain connects TRBV18 to TRBJ2-7; 15 nucleotides align to TRBD2. The CDR3 sequence is 16 residues long. Germline V gives CDR1 KGHSH, CDR2 LQKENI. Unmatched junction bases numbered 7, after V lost 3 bases and J lost 7 bases. The CDR3 here is CASSPGLAGGVLEQYF. In DNA, the CDR3 is TGTGCCAGCTCACCCGGACTAGCGGGAGGGGTCTTAGAGCAGTACTTC.

In its sample, this clone was seen once. V gene TRBV6-5 combines with J gene TRBJ1-5; D is unclear. The CDR3 extends over 15 amino acids. V dropped 0 bases and J dropped 2 bases, with 8 bases sitting between them. CDR1 and CDR2 from the germline V gene are MNHEY and SVGAGI. CDR3 in DNA: TGTGCCAGCAGTTACTCGGTACAAGGCAATCAGCCCCAGCATTTT. Encoded protein: CASSYSVQGNQPQHF.

The table lists this clone with a count of one. The rearrangement uses TRBV20-1 and TRBJ1-6; the D is unclear. The CDR3 covers 15 residues. V dropped 3 bases and J dropped 4 bases, with 13 bases sitting between them. Germline V gene sequence: CDR1 DFQATT, CDR2 SNEGSKA (reference sequence). The DNA of the CDR3 is TGCAGTGCTAGTCGGAACGAGAATTATAATTCACCCCTCCACTTT. As protein: CSASRNENYNSPLHF.

J is TRBJ1-2 and V is TRBV5-6; 7 nucleotides match TRBD1. J was trimmed by 4 bases and V by 2 bases; bases with no gene match: 5. Germline values: CDR1 SGHDT, CDR2 YYEEEE. The CDR3 runs 14 residues. The CDR3 bases are TGTGCCAGCAGCTTTGACAGGGCTTCCTATGGCTACACCTTC. Protein product: CASSFDRASYGYTF.

V gene TRBV13 combines with J gene TRBJ2-7; 10 positions agree with TRBD2. The CDR3 totals 21 residues. The germline V gene encodes CDR1 PRHDT and CDR2 FYEKMQ (reference sequence). The ends lost 2 bases at V and 0 bases at J; junction bases unmatched: 19. The CDR3 loop reads CASSLFRQGYSGRVSSYEQYF. CDR3 bases: TGTGCCAGCAGCTTATTTCGACAGGGGTACAGCGGGAGGGTGAGCTCCTACGAGCAGTACTTC.

The genes are TRBV30 and TRBJ1-3; TRBD1 might be the D (5 bases). Trimming cost V 4 bases and J 0 bases, with 13 bases left between them. The V gene's germline CDR1 is GTSNPN and CDR2 SVGIG (reference sequence). This CDR3 comprises 15 residues. CDR3 nucleotides: TGTGCCTGGAAAGCGGGACGGCTCTCTGGAAACACCATATATTTT. The encoded protein is CAWKAGRLSGNTIYF. Looking up the rest from reference TRBV30 and TRBJ1-3 gives the full variable domain: SQTIHQWPATLVQPVGSPLSLECTVEGTSNPNLYWYRQAAGRGLQLLFYSVGIGQISSEVPQNLSASRPQDRQFILSSKKLLLSDSGFYLCAWKAGRLSGNTIYFGEGSWLTVV.